The rows below give T cell receptor delta chains drawn from one sample of a study of Vδ1+ human thymocytes. TCRdb reran clone calling via CATT on the multiplex PCR reads. The sample includes more than 50,000 delta-chain clones, over 12% of them seen just once. Input material: Vdelta1+ gamma-delta thymocytes from the thymus. The receptors originated from a girl under two years old who had congenital heart surgery. The CDR3 runs from the conserved cysteine through the conserved F or W. D genes are given only for firm matches. Part of the rows lack a size; the others show once, few, many or a class for expanded clones.

d_call,v_call,j_call,clone_size,cdr3_aa,cdr3_nt
NA,TRDV1,TRDJ1,NA,CALGDSTHWDKLIF,TGTGCTCTTGGGGATTCCACCCACTGGGATAAACTCATCTTT
NA,TRDV1,TRDJ1,few,CALGELFLPSYCRDKLIF,TGTGCTCTTGGGGAACTTTTCCTTCCATCGTACTGCCGCGATAAACTCATCTTT
TRDD3,TRDV1,TRDJ1,few,CALGGLRGWGMRNPDKLIF,TGTGCTCTTGGAGGCCTCCGAGGCTGGGGGATGCGGAATCCCGATAAACTCATCTTT
NA,TRDV1,TRDJ1,few,CALGELALYLYTDKLIF,TGTGCTCTTGGGGAACTAGCCCTTTATCTCTACACCGATAAACTCATCTTT
TRDD3,TRDV1,TRDJ1,few,CALGEILNGSGGYLKLIF,TGTGCTCTTGGGGAAATCCTAAACGGGAGTGGGGGATATCTAAAACTCATCTTT
NA,TRDV1,TRDJ1,NA,CAHRLRRTTSMAHTDKLIF,TGTGCCCATCGCCTCCGTCGTACGACAAGTATGGCGCACACCGATAAACTCATCTTT
TRDD3,TRDV1,TRDJ1,NA,CALGEIIPKGWGISDTDKHIF,TGTGCTCTTGGGGAAATTATTCCTAAGGGGTGGGGGATCTCCGACACCGATAAACACATCTTT
TRDD3,TRDV1,TRDJ1,NA,CALGNGESELGPTDKLIF,TGTGCTCTTGGGAACGGGGAGAGCGAACTGGGGCCCACCGATAAACTCATCTTT
NA,TRAV29/DV5,TRDJ1,few,CSVLLCSNREGLYTDKLIF,NA
TRDD2,TRDV1,TRDJ1,NA,CALGGTVTFLPLRYTDKLIF,TGTGCTCTTGGGGGGACCGTGACCTTCCTACCTCTACGGTACACCGATAAACTCATCTTT
TRDD3,TRDV1,TRDJ1,few,CALGEVISWLPSLGGTGRTDKLIF,TGTGCTCTTGGGGAAGTAATCTCCTGGCTTCCCTCCCTGGGGGGTACGGGACGAACCGATAAACTCATCTTT
TRDD3,TRDV1,TRDJ1,few,CALGVSTGGYSYTDKLIF,TGTGCTCTTGGGGTCAGTACTGGGGGATACTCGTACACCGATAAACTCATCTTT
NA,TRDV1,TRDJ1,once,CALGDRFPEYTDKLIF,TGTGCTCTTGGGGACCGCTTTCCGGAGTACACCGATAAACTCATCTTT
NA,TRDV1,TRDJ1,NA,CALGEGLRGGDKLIF,TGTGCTCTTGGGGAAGGGCTACGTGGGGGCGATAAACTCATCTTT
TRDD3,TRDV1,TRDJ1,NA,CALEGLPPIWSGGYTDKLIF,TGTGCTCTTGAGGGCCTTCCCCCTATTTGGTCTGGGGGATACACCGATAAACTCATCTTT
TRDD3,TRDV1,TRDJ1,few,CALGEQVPLPDWGIPNTDKLIF,TGTGCTCTTGGGGAACAGGTTCCCCTACCCGACTGGGGGATACCGAACACCGATAAACTCATCTTT
TRDD3,TRDV1,TRDJ1,NA,CALGEFPHTGGEEHTDKLIF,TGTGCTCTTGGGGAATTTCCCCATACTGGGGGAGAGGAACACACCGATAAACTCATCTTT
TRDD3,TRDV1,TRDJ1,few,CALGEPTELGGGTDKLIF,TGTGCTCTTGGGGAACCTACAGAACTGGGGGGTGGAACCGATAAACTCATCTTT
TRDD2,TRDV1,TRDJ1,few,CALGELMLPTHRKLIF,TGTGCTCTTGGGGAACTAATGCTTCCTACTCACAGAAAACTCATCTTT
NA,TRDV1,TRDJ1,NA,CALGGYYPMYTDKLIF,TGTGCTCTTGGGGGCTACTACCCTATGTACACCGATAAACTCATCTTT
NA,TRDV1,TRDJ1,NA,CALGERSGEYTDKLIF,TGTGCTCTTGGGGAACGATCCGGGGAGTACACCGATAAACTCATCTTT
TRDD3,TRDV1,TRDJ1,NA,CALGGPQAGGIRRKAYTDKLIF,TGTGCTCTTGGGGGGCCCCAGGCCGGGGGGATACGCCGTAAAGCTTACACCGATAAACTCATCTTT
TRDD3,TRDV1,TRDJ1,few,CALGENFLPLLGDPSTRILIF,TGTGCTCTTGGGGAAAACTTCCTCCCTCTACTGGGGGATCCCTCAACACGTATACTCATCTTT
TRDD3,TRDV1,TRDJ1,NA,CALGEKRGGLGLDKLIF,TGTGCTCTTGGGGAAAAGAGGGGGGGATTGGGCCTGGATAAACTCATCTTT
TRDD3,TRDV2,TRDJ1,NA,CACELGHLRLGDTYTDKLIF,TGTGCCTGTGAGTTGGGGCACCTACGCCTGGGGGATACGTACACCGATAAACTCATCTTT
TRDD3,TRDV1,TRDJ1,few,CALGNSVREGTGGYGTDKLIF,TGTGCTCTTGGGAACTCGGTTCGTGAGGGTACTGGGGGATACGGTACTGATAAACTCATCTTT
NA,TRDV1,TRDJ1,few,CALGNQKGYTDKLIF,TGTGCTCTTGGGAACCAAAAGGGGTACACCGATAAACTCATCTTT
NA,TRDV1,TRDJ1,few,CALGELRPNTNTGYTDKLIF,TGTGCTCTTGGGGAACTACGTCCCAATACGAATACGGGATACACCGATAAACTCATCTTT
TRDD3,TRDV1,TRDJ1,few,CALGEPSRDWGRGTDKLIF,TGTGCTCTTGGGGAACCTTCCCGGGACTGGGGAAGAGGGACCGATAAACTCATCTTT
NA,TRDV1,TRDJ1,few,CALGELSGRTANVYTDKLIF,TGTGCTCTTGGGGAACTTAGCGGGCGTACCGCGAATGTGTACACCGATAAACTCATCTTT
NA,TRDV1,TRDJ1,NA,CALGELRRGASGFLRSMRDSYTDKLIF,TGTGCTCTTGGGGAACTACGTCGTGGGGCGTCCGGCTTCCTCCGATCTATGCGGGATTCCTACACCGATAAACTCATCTTT
TRDD3,TRDV1,TRDJ1,NA,CALGAHRDGRGWGMPDKLIF,TGTGCTCTTGGGGCCCATCGGGATGGTAGGGGCTGGGGGATGCCCGATAAACTCATCTTT
NA,TRDV1,TRDJ1,NA,CALGELPPSWGTPLDQYTDKLIF,TGTGCTCTTGGGGAACTGCCACCTTCCTGGGGGACCCCACTGGACCAGTACACCGATAAACTCATCTTT
NA,TRAV29/DV5,TRDJ1,few,CSVLLCSKLGLPHTGGLGGELIF,NA
TRDD3,TRDV1,TRDJ1,NA,CALGEGFTSTGGYGDKLIF,TGTGCTCTTGGGGAAGGCTTCACCAGTACTGGGGGATACGGCGATAAACTCATCTTT
TRDD3,TRDV1,TRDJ1,few,CALGEGTFLNPYWGIRVLNKLIF,TGTGCTCTTGGGGAAGGGACCTTCCTCAACCCGTACTGGGGGATACGCGTCCTGAATAAACTCATCTTT
NA,TRDV1,TRDJ1,NA,CALGELRALGCTDKLIF,TGTGCTCTTGGGGAACTTAGGGCCCTGGGGTGTACCGATAAACTCATCTTT
TRDD3,TRDV1,TRDJ1,NA,CALGEPVSSLLGDVTDKLIF,TGTGCTCTTGGGGAACCGGTTTCCTCGCTACTGGGGGATGTCACCGATAAACTCATCTTT
NA,TRDV1,TRDJ1,few,CALGEFLVSRGGQYTDKLIF,TGTGCTCTTGGGGAATTCCTAGTGTCCCGGGGGGGACAGTACACCGATAAACTCATCTTT
TRDD3,TRDV1,TRDJ1,NA,CALGELPNWGSASTDKLIF,TGTGCTCTTGGGGAACTTCCCAACTGGGGGTCCGCCAGTACCGATAAACTCATCTTT
TRDD2,TRDV1,TRDJ1,NA,CALGELRVSYVRWYTDKLIF,TGTGCTCTTGGGGAACTACGGGTTTCCTACGTAAGGTGGTACACCGATAAACTCATCTTT
NA,TRDV1,TRDJ1,few,CALGDPPGRHDKLIF,TGTGCTCTTGGGGACCCGCCCGGCAGGCACGATAAACTCATCTTT
NA,TRDV1,TRDJ1,NA,CALGEPGGLAFLRTLGDSNTDKLIF,TGTGCTCTTGGGGAACCGGGGGGTTTGGCCTTCCTACGTACCCTGGGGGATTCGAACACCGATAAACTCATCTTT
NA,TRDV1,TRDJ1,NA,CALGELVQLDKIRGVKLIF,TGTGCTCTTGGGGAACTAGTTCAGTTGGACAAGATACGCGGAGTTAAACTCATCTTT
TRDD3,TRDV2,TRDJ1,few,CACDTSLRGISYTDKLIF,TGTGCCTGTGACACTTCGCTCCGGGGGATTTCGTACACCGATAAACTCATCTTT
TRDD3,TRDV1,TRDJ1,few,CALAIRGLVALSTGGYSSPDKLIF,TGTGCTCTTGCTATTAGAGGTTTAGTGGCTTTAAGTACTGGGGGATATTCGTCACCCGATAAACTCATCTTT
TRDD3,TRDV2,TRDJ1,NA,CACGTGRMGDTQTGKLIF,TGTGCCTGTGGCACCGGTAGGATGGGGGATACGCAGACCGGTAAACTCATCTTT
TRDD3,TRDV1,TRDJ1,NA,CALGERRTPYWGIRSTTPVKLIF,TGTGCTCTTGGGGAACGTCGTACACCCTACTGGGGGATACGTTCAACTACCCCGGTTAAACTCATCTTT
NA,TRDV1,TRDJ1,NA,CALGERPPPVGAYTDKLIF,TGTGCTCTTGGGGAAAGGCCCCCCCCCGTTGGGGCGTACACCGATAAACTCATCTTT